This is a list of T cell receptor beta chains from one sample in a study of T-cell reconstitution after alpha-beta-depleted transplantation in children. TCRdb ran MiXCR on the PCR reads and lists one entry per CDR3 protein. The data show more than 200,000 distinct CDR3 sequences, roughly 25% seen once. The source material was PBMCs, sampled before TCRalphabeta/CD19-depleted stem cell transplant. These receptors all come from a girl aged 2 to 10 with Fanconi anemia, due to receive a stem cell transplant. Both conserved end residues are part of each CDR3.

V	J	CDR3
TRBV11-2	TRBJ2-7	CASSLERLMASGLYEQYF
TRBV18	TRBJ2-7	CASSYTVGLDTTYEQYF
TRBV7-8	TRBJ1-1	CASSPLIMTGLNTEAFF
TRBV15	TRBJ2-7	CATSRVEGSYEQYF
TRBV29-1	TRBJ2-4	CSVQAGVQNIQYF
TRBV29-1	TRBJ2-1	CSVRLAGESYNEQFF
TRBV12-3/TRBV12-4	TRBJ2-1	CASRGTATPQFF
TRBV28	TRBJ2-7	CASSPTGFLTYEQYF
TRBV28	TRBJ2-1	CASSLPSGDLNEQFF
TRBV29-1	TRBJ2-7	CSAQNPGTTSSYEQYF
TRBV5-1	TRBJ2-3	CASSLRDSTDTQYF
TRBV27	TRBJ2-5	CASSLWPSGSGETQYF
TRBV6-2/TRBV6-3	TRBJ2-7	CASSYSELALPYEQYF
TRBV4-2	TRBJ2-7	CASSQAGQGAYEQYF
TRBV7-3	TRBJ2-7	CASSKAGGPTYEQYF
TRBV6-6	TRBJ1-1	CASSYSASVAFF
TRBV29-1	TRBJ2-7	CSVGGQGANYEQYF
TRBV5-1	TRBJ1-5	CASSKDPDQPQHF
TRBV20-1	TRBJ2-7	CSARDGGLGVYEQYF
TRBV7-3	TRBJ2-1	CASSLRARDSNIFSEQFF
TRBV20-1	TRBJ1-1	CSASRSAEAFF
TRBV6-1	TRBJ2-3	CASSPLTGTDTQYF
TRBV20-1	TRBJ1-5	CSASIGGKLDQPQHF
TRBV2	TRBJ2-7	CASRGLATYEQYF
TRBV5-1	TRBJ2-6	CASSFWTPGQGSGANVLTF